A selection of T cell receptor beta chains follows, all from one sample in a study of cytomegalovirus exposure and HLA in healthy donors. Sequencing was performed with immunoSEQ multiplex PCR; in TCRdb, only in-frame clones are kept and a portion is missing. The sample contains 150,000 to 200,000 clones, 81% of which appear only once. The source material was PBMCs. The receptors here all came from a man younger than 30 in good health and CMV-seronegative. CDR3s include the opening cysteine and the closing phenylalanine or tryptophan.

length: 16; V: TRBV4-2; CDR3: CASSQLTSGDSYEQYF
length: 13; V: TRBV18; CDR3: CASSLDRDQPQHF
length: 14; V: TRBV19; CDR3: CASSHLTSAGGLFF
length: 16; V: TRBV2; CDR3: CATRLTLAGVYNEQFF
length: 17; V: TRBV5-1; CDR3: CASSLLSSGREAGELFF
length: 19; V: TRBV7-9; CDR3: CASIPAGLAGGQGADTQYF
length: 14; V: TRBV2; CDR3: CASSPGLVAYEQYF
length: 15; V: TRBV13; CDR3: CASSLPGVRSTEAFF
length: 13; V: TRBV30; CDR3: CAWRDGGTDTQYF
length: 16; V: TRBV4-1; CDR3: CASSPLTENSNQPQHF
length: 15; V: TRBV5-1; CDR3: CASSLQTGFNTEAFF
length: 11; V: TRBV6-5; CDR3: CASRTGYEQYF
length: 14; V: TRBV5-1; CDR3: CASSSGQGGSPLHF
length: 15; V: TRBV6-1; CDR3: CASSSGSGGSYEQYF
length: 13; V: TRBV5-5; CDR3: CASSLQDRRTQYF
length: 14; V: TRBV10-2; CDR3: CASRQTGRVTEAFF
length: 17; V: TRBV2; CDR3: CASSESPPGQPLDTQYF
length: 15; V: TRBV7-2; CDR3: CASSKQGMMAGELFF
length: 19; V: TRBV18; CDR3: CASSPPGGSGISSYNEQFF
length: 13; V: TRBV29-1; CDR3: CSVGTGSGDTQYF
length: 14; V: TRBV29-1; CDR3: CSAEQGWAYNEQFF
length: 17; V: TRBV5-4; CDR3: CASSPLTSGRAYNEQFF
length: 16; V: TRBV5-1; CDR3: CASSLAASANTGELFF
length: 13; V: TRBV5-5; CDR3: CASSPPTGYEQYF
length: 17; V: TRBV7-2; CDR3: CASSFSADRVSTDTQYF
length: 18; V: TRBV5-4; CDR3: CASSLGGLAGGRGETQYF
length: 13; V: TRBV2; CDR3: CASRLSLSYEQYF
length: 17; V: TRBV10-3; CDR3: CAISESSGGLYNSPLHF
length: 17; V: TRBV19; CDR3: CASRRIAGIKNTGELFF
length: 15; V: TRBV7-9; CDR3: CASRANRAGNTEAFF
length: 16; V: TRBV7-2; CDR3: CASSLASSGGTDTQYF
length: 11; V: TRBV5-4; CDR3: CASSSPGEQYF
length: 15; V: TRBV29-1; CDR3: CSVSSGTGSTDTQYF
length: 17; V: TRBV4-2; CDR3: CASSQEDRGDRTDTQYF
length: 15; V: TRBV21-1; CDR3: CASKRRASSNQPQHF
length: 15; V: TRBV27; CDR3: CASRPYRDNAPPQYF
length: 14; V: TRBV28; CDR3: CASNDRRSGNTIYF
length: 15; V: TRBV18; CDR3: CASSPPGQGNSPLHF
length: 16; V: TRBV5-4; CDR3: CASSILAGVRTGELFF
length: 19; V: TRBV7-3; CDR3: CASSPTFQAGGIPHNEQFF
length: 14; V: TRBV6-5; CDR3: CASSILGDSYEQYF
length: 16; V: TRBV2; CDR3: CASSILAGGRADTQYF
length: 16; V: TRBV11-3; CDR3: CASSYGLAGPQETQYF